This T cell receptor beta chain came from a study of CD4 T cells in relation to SARS-CoV-2 and coronaviruses. Study context: PBMCs were cultured with antigen for over nine days before TCR beta sequencing. Shared crossreactive spike epitopes were mapped to their HLA restriction.

This CDR3 is 16 amino acids long. The J segment lost 6 bases and the V segment lost 5 bases, leaving 9 bases of the junction unmatched. Germline V gives CDR1 PRHDT, CDR2 FYEKMQ (reference sequence). Before the COVID-19 pandemic, during about 2011-2019, CD4+ T cells were taken from unexposed donors. Isolation of CD4+ T cells took place after around 11 days in culture. Unexposed-donor CD4+ T cells were probed with SARS-CoV-2 S/N and four cold-coronavirus spikes, cells permitting. Half the medium was replaced with IL-2 medium on days 3 and 7. About this clone: As yet, its antigen is unknown.

The data were produced by immunoSEQ multiplex PCR, yet TCRdb's version contains in-frame clones alone and is incomplete. The data contain about 12,000 clones, about 72% of them singletons. The chain carries TRBV13 and TRBJ2-3, with 12 bases identical to TRBD2. The sequence was collected from a human donor in good health. Source material: CD4+ T cells from PBMCs, cultured in vitro. CDR3 region: CASSLMTSGSADTQYF. Here the CDR3 DNA reads TGTGCCAGCAGCCTAATGACTAGCGGGAGCGCGGATACGCAGTATTTT.